This is a list of T cell receptor beta chains from one sample in a study of cytomegalovirus exposure and HLA in healthy donors. Assay: immunoSEQ multiplex PCR; the TCRdb copy retains only in-frame clones and omits some. The table shows approximately 44,000 clones, with roughly 80% occurring only once. The sample comprised PBMCs. The source of these receptors is a man aged 25-45 years in good health and CMV-seronegative. Each CDR3 is given with its conserved first and last residue. The D gene is left open where the match is weak. Part of the rows lack a size; the others show once, few, many or a class for expanded clones.

-,TRBV4-1,-,TRBJ2-7,CASSQAPGAAYEQYF,TGCGCCAGCAGCCAAGCCCCGGGAGCAGCGTACGAGCAGTACTTC
TRBD1,TRBV6-4,-,TRBJ2-1,CASSDSADRAYNEQFF,TGTGCCAGCAGTGACTCTGCGGACAGGGCGTACAATGAGCAGTTCTTC
-,TRBV27,few,TRBJ2-3,CASSPQPIQGRSTDTQYF,TGTGCCAGCAGTCCCCAGCCCATACAGGGCAGAAGCACAGATACGCAGTATTTT
TRBD2,TRBV4-1,-,TRBJ2-3,CASSLAGGGRHTQYF,TGCGCCAGCAGCTTAGCGGGAGGAGGTCGTCATACGCAGTATTTT
TRBD2,TRBV6-1,-,TRBJ2-5,CASSEAGGETQYF,TGTGCCAGCAGTGAAGCGGGAGGGGAGACCCAGTACTTC
TRBD2,TRBV13,-,TRBJ2-2,CASSPPRGGTGELFF,TGTGCCAGCAGCCCGCCGCGGGGGGGCACCGGGGAGCTGTTTTTT
-,TRBV5-4,-,TRBJ1-1,CASSFSEGSEAFF,TGTGCCAGCAGCTTCTCCGAGGGCTCTGAAGCTTTCTTT
-,TRBV6-5,-,TRBJ2-1,CASSYLDRSYNEQFF,TGTGCCAGCAGTTACTTAGACAGGTCCTACAATGAGCAGTTCTTC
TRBD2,TRBV4-2,-,TRBJ2-3,CASSPRTSASPDTQYF,TGTGCCAGCAGCCCGCGGACTAGCGCCTCTCCAGATACGCAGTATTTT
TRBD2,TRBV18,-,TRBJ2-1,CASSISSGRNEQFF,TGTGCCAGCTCAATTTCTAGCGGGAGGAATGAGCAGTTCTTC
-,TRBV19,-,TRBJ2-1,CASSGAGAGGDEQFF,TGTGCCAGTAGTGGGGCGGGGGCCGGGGGCGATGAGCAGTTCTTC
-,TRBV7-3,-,TRBJ2-1,CASSLNSYNEQFF,TGTGCCAGCAGCTTAAACAGCTACAATGAGCAGTTCTTC
-,TRBV12-5,-,TRBJ1-4,CASGLGRDVEKLFF,TGTGCTAGTGGTTTGGGCAGGGATGTGGAAAAACTGTTTTTT
TRBD2,TRBV19,-,TRBJ2-3,CASSRTSGRGTDTQYF,TGTGCCAGTAGTAGGACTAGCGGGAGAGGAACAGATACGCAGTATTTT
TRBD2,TRBV19,few,TRBJ2-2,CASSYRREDTGELFF,TGTGCCAGTAGTTACAGGCGGGAGGACACCGGGGAGCTGTTTTTT
TRBD1,TRBV6-1,-,TRBJ2-7,CASHGQGKMEQYF,TGTGCCAGCCACGGACAGGGGAAGATGGAGCAGTACTTC
-,TRBV7-6,-,TRBJ2-3,CASSLAGSGTTDTQYF,TGTGCCAGCAGCTTAGCGGGTAGCGGAACCACAGATACGCAGTATTTT
TRBD2,TRBV15,few,TRBJ2-7,CATSTRTSGHEQYF,TGTGCCACCAGCACCCGGACTAGCGGGCACGAGCAGTACTTC
TRBD1,TRBV11-2,-,TRBJ1-2,CASSLRQGYGYTF,TGTGCCAGCAGCTTACGACAGGGGTATGGCTACACCTTC
TRBD1,TRBV5-1,-,TRBJ1-6,CASSLGGTADFLTLHF,TGCGCCAGCAGCTTGGGGGGGACAGCAGATTTTCTCACCCTCCACTTT
-,TRBV6-5,-,TRBJ2-7,CASPLLSGKNYEQYF,TGTGCCAGCCCTCTCCTTTCGGGAAAAAACTACGAGCAGTACTTC
TRBD2,TRBV30,-,TRBJ2-2,CAWRAGLFSSGRDRGTGELFF,TGTGCCTGGCGGGCGGGGCTGTTCTCTAGCGGGAGGGACCGTGGCACCGGGGAGCTGTTTTTT
TRBD2,TRBV10-1,-,TRBJ2-5,CASGPEERDAETQYF,TGCGCCAGCGGCCCTGAGGAGCGGGATGCGGAGACCCAGTACTTC
-,TRBV28,-,TRBJ1-4,CASTVLEGGAEKLFF,TGTGCCAGCACGGTTTTAGAGGGGGGGGCTGAAAAACTGTTTTTT
TRBD2,TRBV7-2,-,TRBJ2-1,CASSLRQLASTYNEQFF,TGTGCCAGCAGCTTAAGGCAACTAGCGAGCACCTACAATGAGCAGTTCTTC
-,TRBV10-3,-,TRBJ2-2,CATRDTILGPNTGELFF,TGTGCCACCCGGGACACCATTTTGGGGCCGAACACCGGGGAGCTGTTTTTT
TRBD1,TRBV4-1,-,TRBJ2-7,CASSRLGQGTYEQYF,TGCGCCAGCAGCCGCCTGGGACAGGGTACCTACGAGCAGTACTTC
-,TRBV7-9,-,TRBJ2-3,CASSSRAGVSTDTQYF,TGTGCCAGCAGCTCAAGGGCAGGGGTGTCCACAGATACGCAGTATTTT
-,TRBV7-2,-,TRBJ2-3,CASSLVPLPPTDTQYF,TGTGCCAGCAGCTTAGTCCCCCTCCCCCCCACAGATACGCAGTATTTT
TRBD2,TRBV19,-,TRBJ2-1,CASSIWLAGVRSYNEQFF,TGTGCCAGTAGTATTTGGCTAGCGGGAGTAAGGTCCTACAATGAGCAGTTCTTC
TRBD2,TRBV7-6,-,TRBJ2-1,CASSPSGEIYNEQFF,TGTGCCAGCAGCCCTAGCGGAGAAATCTACAATGAGCAGTTCTTC
-,TRBV4-2,-,TRBJ1-5,CASSQDSGNQPQHF,TGTGCCAGCAGCCAAGATTCAGGGAATCAGCCCCAGCATTTT
TRBD2,TRBV29-1,-,TRBJ2-7,CSVGLAGEGEQYF,TGCAGCGTTGGCCTAGCGGGAGAAGGCGAGCAGTACTTC
-,TRBV27,-,TRBJ1-2,CASSLYRNYGYTF,TGTGCCAGCAGTTTATACAGAAACTATGGCTACACCTTC
-,TRBV5-8,-,TRBJ1-4,CASSFRVVGNEKLFF,TGTGCCAGCAGCTTCCGGGTTGTCGGTAATGAAAAACTGTTTTTT
-,TRBV6-1,-,TRBJ2-7,CASSEYGSIDEQYF,TGTGCCAGCAGTGAATACGGGAGTATCGACGAGCAGTACTTC
-,TRBV10-3,-,TRBJ1-2,CAISVSGDDYGYTF,TGTGCCATCAGTGTCTCCGGGGATGACTATGGCTACACCTTC
-,TRBV5-6,-,TRBJ2-1,CASSLQDNEQFF,TGTGCCAGCAGCTTGCAGGACAATGAGCAGTTCTTC
TRBD1,TRBV10-3,-,TRBJ2-1,CAISSQGAAYNEQFF,TGTGCCATCAGTTCCCAGGGGGCCGCCTACAATGAGCAGTTCTTC